This T cell receptor beta chain was captured by sequencing in a study of cytomegalovirus exposure and HLA in healthy donors. Germline lookup yields CDR1 SGDLS and CDR2 YYNGEE. Trimming shortened V by 2 bases and J by 3 bases, and 5 bases separated the two germline ends. CDR3 length: 12 amino acids. This clone has only one observation. PCR primers comprised 60 Vbeta and 13 Jbeta primers. The table came from immunoSEQ multiplex PCR; TCRdb's copy has only in-frame clones and leaves some out. In the table there are 150,000 to 200,000 clones, more than 65% of which are singletons. The clonotype was recovered from a man aged 35 to 55 in good health and CMV-seropositive. The J gene is TRBJ2-5, the V gene TRBV9, with D unresolved. The source material was PBMCs. CDR3 nucleotide sequence: TGTGCCAGCAGCGTCTCCGAAGAGACCCAGTACTTC. Protein product: CASSVSEETQYF.